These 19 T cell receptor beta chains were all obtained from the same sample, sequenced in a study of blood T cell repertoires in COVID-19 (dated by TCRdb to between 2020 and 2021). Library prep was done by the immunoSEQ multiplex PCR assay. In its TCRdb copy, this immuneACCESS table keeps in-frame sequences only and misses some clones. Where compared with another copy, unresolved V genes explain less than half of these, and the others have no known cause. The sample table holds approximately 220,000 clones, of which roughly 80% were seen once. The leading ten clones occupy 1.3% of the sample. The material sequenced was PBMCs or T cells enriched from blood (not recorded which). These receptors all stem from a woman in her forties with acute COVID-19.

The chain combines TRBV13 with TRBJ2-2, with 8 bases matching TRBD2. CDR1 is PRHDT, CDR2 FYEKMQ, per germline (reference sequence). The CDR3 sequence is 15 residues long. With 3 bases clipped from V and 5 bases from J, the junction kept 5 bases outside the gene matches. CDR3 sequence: CASSFGTRDTGELFF. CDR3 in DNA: TGTGCCAGCAGCTTCGGGACTAGGGATACCGGGGAGCTGTTTTTT.

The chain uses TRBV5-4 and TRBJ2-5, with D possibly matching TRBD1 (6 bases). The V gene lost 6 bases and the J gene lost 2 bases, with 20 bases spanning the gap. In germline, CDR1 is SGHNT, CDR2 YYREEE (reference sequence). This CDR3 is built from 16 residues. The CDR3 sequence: CASTRGVGGRQETQYF. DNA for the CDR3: TGTGCCAGCACCCGAGGGGTTGGGGGCCGACAAGAGACCCAGTACTTC.

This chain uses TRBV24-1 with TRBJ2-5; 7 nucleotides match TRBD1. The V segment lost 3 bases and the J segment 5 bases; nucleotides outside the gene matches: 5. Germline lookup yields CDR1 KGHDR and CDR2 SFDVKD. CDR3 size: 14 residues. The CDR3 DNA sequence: TGTGCCACCAGTGATGACAGGGTGGGCGAGACCCAGTACTTC. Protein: CATSDDRVGETQYF.

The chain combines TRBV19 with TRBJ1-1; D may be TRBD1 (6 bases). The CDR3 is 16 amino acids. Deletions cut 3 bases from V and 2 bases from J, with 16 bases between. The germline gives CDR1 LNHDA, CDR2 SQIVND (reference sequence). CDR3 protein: CASSMGSGGRNTEAFF. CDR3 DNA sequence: TGTGCCAGTAGTATGGGTTCCGGGGGGCGAAACACTGAAGCTTTCTTT. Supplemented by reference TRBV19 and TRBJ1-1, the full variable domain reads DGGITQSPKYLFRKEGQNVTLSCEQNLNHDAMYWYRQDPGQGLRLIYYSQIVNDFQKGDIAEGYSVSREKKESFPLTVTSAQKNPTAFYLCASSMGSGGRNTEAFFGQGTRLTVV.

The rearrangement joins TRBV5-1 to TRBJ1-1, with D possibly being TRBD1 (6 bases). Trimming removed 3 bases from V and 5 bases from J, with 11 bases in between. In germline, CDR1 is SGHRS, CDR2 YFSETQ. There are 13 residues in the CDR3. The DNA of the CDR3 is TGCGCCAGCAGCTCAGGGGAGCGGACTGAAGCTTTCTTT. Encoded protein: CASSSGERTEAFF.

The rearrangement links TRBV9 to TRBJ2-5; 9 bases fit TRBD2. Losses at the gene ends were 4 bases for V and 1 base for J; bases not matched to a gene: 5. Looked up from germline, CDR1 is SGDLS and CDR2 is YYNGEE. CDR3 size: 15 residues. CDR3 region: CASSLAGGTQETQYF. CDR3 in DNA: TGTGCCAGCAGCCTTGCGGGGGGGACCCAAGAGACCCAGTACTTC.

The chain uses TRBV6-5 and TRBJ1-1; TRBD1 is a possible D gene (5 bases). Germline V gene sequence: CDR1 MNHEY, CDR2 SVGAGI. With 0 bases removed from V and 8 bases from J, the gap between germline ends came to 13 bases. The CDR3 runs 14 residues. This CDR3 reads CASSYSGQGPEAFF. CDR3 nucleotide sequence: TGTGCCAGCAGTTACTCGGGGCAGGGCCCGGAAGCTTTCTTT.

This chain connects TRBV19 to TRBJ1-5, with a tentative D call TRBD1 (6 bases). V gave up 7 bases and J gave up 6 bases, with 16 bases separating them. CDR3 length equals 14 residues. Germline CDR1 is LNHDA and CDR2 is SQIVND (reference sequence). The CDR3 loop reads CASTGSGTSQPQHF. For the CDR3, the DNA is TGTGCCAGTACCGGTTCAGGGACAAGTCAGCCCCAGCATTTT.

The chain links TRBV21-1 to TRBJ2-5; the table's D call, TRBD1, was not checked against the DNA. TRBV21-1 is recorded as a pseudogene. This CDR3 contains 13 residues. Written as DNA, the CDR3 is TGTGCCAGGTCAGGGGCCATTACTGAGACCCAGTACTTC. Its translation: CARSGAITETQYF.

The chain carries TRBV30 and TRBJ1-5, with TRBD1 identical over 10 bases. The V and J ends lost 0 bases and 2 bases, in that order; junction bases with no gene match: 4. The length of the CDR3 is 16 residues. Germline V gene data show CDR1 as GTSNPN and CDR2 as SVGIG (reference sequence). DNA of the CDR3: TGTGCCTGGAGTGTAGGGACAGGGGTTGGCAATCAGCCCCAGCATTTT. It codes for CAWSVGTGVGNQPQHF.

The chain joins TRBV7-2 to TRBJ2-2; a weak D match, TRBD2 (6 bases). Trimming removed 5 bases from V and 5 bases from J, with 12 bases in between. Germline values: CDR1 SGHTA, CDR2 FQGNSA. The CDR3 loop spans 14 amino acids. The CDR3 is CASSAVRGTGELFF. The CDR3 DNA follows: TGTGCCAGCAGCGCCGTGCGGGGTACCGGGGAGCTGTTTTTT.

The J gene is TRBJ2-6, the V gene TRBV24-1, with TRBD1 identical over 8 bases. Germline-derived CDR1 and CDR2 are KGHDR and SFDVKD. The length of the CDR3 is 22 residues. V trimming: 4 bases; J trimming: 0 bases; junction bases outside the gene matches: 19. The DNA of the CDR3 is TGTGCCACCAGTGACCCAAGCCGGGACAGGATTACTCCTAGCTCTGGGGCCAACGTCCTGACTTTC. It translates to CATSDPSRDRITPSSGANVLTF.

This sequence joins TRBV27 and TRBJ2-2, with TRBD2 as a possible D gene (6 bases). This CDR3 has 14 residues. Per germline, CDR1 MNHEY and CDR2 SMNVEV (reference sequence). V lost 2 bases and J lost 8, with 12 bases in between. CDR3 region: CASSLSWGGGELFF. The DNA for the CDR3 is TGTGCCAGCAGTTTAAGTTGGGGAGGAGGGGAGCTGTTTTTT.

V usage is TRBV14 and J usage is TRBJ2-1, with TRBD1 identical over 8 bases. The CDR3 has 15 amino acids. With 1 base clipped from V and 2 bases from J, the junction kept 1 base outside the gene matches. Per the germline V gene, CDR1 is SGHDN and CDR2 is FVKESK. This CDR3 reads CASSQAGGTYNEQFF. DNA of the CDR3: TGTGCCAGCAGCCAAGCAGGGGGCACCTACAATGAGCAGTTCTTC.

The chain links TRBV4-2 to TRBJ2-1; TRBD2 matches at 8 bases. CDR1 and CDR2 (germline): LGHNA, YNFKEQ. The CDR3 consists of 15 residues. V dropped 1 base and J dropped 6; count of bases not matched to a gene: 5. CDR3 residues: CASSQVSGGINEQFF. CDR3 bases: TGTGCCAGCAGCCAAGTTTCGGGGGGGATCAATGAGCAGTTCTTC.

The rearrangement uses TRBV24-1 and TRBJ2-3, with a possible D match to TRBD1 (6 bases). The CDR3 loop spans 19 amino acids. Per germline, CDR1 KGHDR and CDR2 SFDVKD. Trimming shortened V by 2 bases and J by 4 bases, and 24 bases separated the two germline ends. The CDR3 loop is CATSDSVFRDKKGPDTQYF. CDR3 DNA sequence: TGTGCCACCAGTGATTCAGTATTCCGGGACAAAAAAGGCCCAGATACGCAGTATTTT.

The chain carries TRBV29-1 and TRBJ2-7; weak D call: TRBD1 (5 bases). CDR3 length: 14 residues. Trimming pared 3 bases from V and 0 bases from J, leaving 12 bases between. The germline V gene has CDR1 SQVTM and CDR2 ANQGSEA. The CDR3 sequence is CSVDAGPGSYEQYF. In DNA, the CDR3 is TGCAGCGTTGATGCAGGGCCGGGCTCCTACGAGCAGTACTTC.

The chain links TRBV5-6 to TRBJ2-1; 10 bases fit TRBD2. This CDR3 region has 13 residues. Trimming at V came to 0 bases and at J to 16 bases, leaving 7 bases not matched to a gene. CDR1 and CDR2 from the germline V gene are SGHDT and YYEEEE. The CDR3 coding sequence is TGTGCCAGCAGCTTGGCTACTAGCGGGGTGGGATTCTTC. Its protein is CASSLATSGVGFF.

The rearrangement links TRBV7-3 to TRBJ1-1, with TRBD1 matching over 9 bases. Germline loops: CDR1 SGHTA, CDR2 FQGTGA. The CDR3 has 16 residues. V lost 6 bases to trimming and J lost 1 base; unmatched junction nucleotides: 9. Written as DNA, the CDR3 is TGTGCCAGCAGTTTCGGGACAGGGCTCGGGAACACTGAAGCTTTCTTT. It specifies CASSFGTGLGNTEAFF.